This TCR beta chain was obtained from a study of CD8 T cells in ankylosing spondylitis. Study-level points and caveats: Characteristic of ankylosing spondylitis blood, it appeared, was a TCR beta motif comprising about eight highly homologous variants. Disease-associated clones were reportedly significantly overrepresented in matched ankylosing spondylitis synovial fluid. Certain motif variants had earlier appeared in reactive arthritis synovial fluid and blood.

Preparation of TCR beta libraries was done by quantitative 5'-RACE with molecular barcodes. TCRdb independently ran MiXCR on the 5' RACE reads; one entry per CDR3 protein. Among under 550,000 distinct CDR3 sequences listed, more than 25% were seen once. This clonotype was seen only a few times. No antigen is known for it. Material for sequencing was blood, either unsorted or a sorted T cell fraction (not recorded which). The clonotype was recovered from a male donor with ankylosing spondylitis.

CDR3: CASSARVEQFF. CDR3 nucleotides: TGCGCCAGCAGCGCTAGGGTTGAGCAGTTCTTC. The chain recombines TRBV5-1 with TRBJ2-1, with unresolved D. Trimming removed 4 bases at V and 9 bases at J, with 8 bases between. The CDR3 length is 11 residues. Germline V gives CDR1 SGHRS, CDR2 YFSETQ.